The T cell receptor beta chain described here comes from a study of blood T cell repertoires in COVID-19. For the study at large: Specimens from acute and convalescent COVID-19 originated in the United States, Italy and Spain. The cDNA or gDNA used as material had been derived from T cells, B-cell-depleted T cells, or PBMCs.

Authors' analysis steps: Estimates of nucleated cell counts were drawn from the amplification of reference gene primers. Assay: immunoSEQ multiplex PCR; the TCRdb copy retains only in-frame clones and omits some. The V and J calls and the clone size are those of that table, but D and trimming were determined from the DNA. There are some 400,000 clones in the sample; 85% to 90% occur only once, and about 7% lies in the top ten. With 6 bases removed from V and 7 bases from J, the gap between germline ends came to 19 bases. CDR1 and CDR2 from the germline V gene are SGDLS and YYNGEE. CDR3 length: 14 residues.

This TCR was recovered from a man younger than 30 with active or convalescent COVID-19. The rearrangement links TRBV9 to TRBJ1-2; maybe TRBD1 (5 bases). Material for sequencing was peripheral blood. CDR3 sequence (DNA): TGTGCCAGCACCAAGGGGAACAGCCAAAGTGGCTACACCTTC. It yields the protein CASTKGNSQSGYTF.